This section outlines one T cell receptor beta chain sequence together with its context. This clonotype was observed a few times. Its antigen specificity is not known. There are no base qualities to consult, and no much larger clone falls within one base. Preparation of the library involved 5' RACE. For sequencing, an Illumina HiSeq 2000 was employed. Template switching introduced a universal primer binding site; the final cDNA contained a unique molecular identifier, enabling accurate counting of TCR cDNA molecules. First-strand cDNA for TCR alpha and beta chains was synthesized from specific primers in the conserved constant-segment region. Each cDNA library was double barcoded, with a SMART-Mk sample barcode plus Illumina barcodes, to control for contamination. TruSeq adapter sequences along with Illumina sample barcodes were introduced in two successive PCR steps. Sequencing of the TCR alpha and beta cDNA libraries was done on the Illumina HiSeq platform using custom primers. The authors' analysis ran thus. MiGEC processed the raw reads to extract unique molecular identifiers, while MiXCR was used to determine the CDR3 positions. Recombination models were inferred per individual with the repgenHMM and IGoR tools using an EM algorithm. The tcR package in R was used for shared clonotype analysis, with sharing normalized by the product of cloneset sizes. To study raw recombination without the effects of thymic and clonal selection, out-of-frame nonproductive sequences were analyzed. TCRdb handled the public reads itself, with Q25 trimming in fastp and clone calling in MiXCR, and kept productive beta chains. CDR3 protein duplicates are merged, each entry listing the most common genes and DNA. The V and J calls, along with clone size, are taken from TCRdb and not from the paper's own processing. Present in this sample are 500,000 to 650,000 distinct CDR3 sequences, roughly 7.2% of which were seen just once. About 1.5% of the sample is held by the ten biggest clonotypes.

The data were taken from a study of identical twins (dated by TCRdb to 2016 to 2017). Describing the broader study: TCR alpha and beta repertoires from monozygotic twins, unrelated adults of various ages and cord blood were deep-sequenced to test whether fetal clonotypes persist. Replicate twin experiments were performed at different times using different library preparation protocols to rule out contamination. What the study reported, not specific to this receptor: Zero-insertion analyses could be partly confounded by invariant T cells such as MAIT and iNKT, although diverse VJ usage argued against such confounding for most clonotypes. A weaker excess of twin sharing was found in beta out-of-frame sequences because the signal-to-noise ratio was lowered by fewer shared sequences. Conclusions relied on cross-sectional statistical analysis, since the same donors could not be followed over many years. Fewer insertions were carried by abundant cord blood beta clonotypes, a similar but weaker trend appeared in young adult naive repertoires, and no such trend appeared in memory repertoires. Compared with coincidental sharing between unrelated individuals, an excess of low generation-probability sequences was observed among out-of-frame TCR alpha sequences shared between twins. Out-of-frame TCR alpha sharing in monozygotic twins was systematically underestimated by recombination models, whereas sharing between unrelated individuals was in agreement with the recombination models.

Counted from cysteine to phenylalanine, this CDR3 has 14 amino acids. Of all the DNA, just the CDR3 is kept, 42 bases in frame from base 1. From V the trimming removes 3 bases and from J it removes 5 bases, while the gene matches leave 4 bases of the junction unaccounted for. The germline V gene provides CDR1 MGHRA and CDR2 YSYEKL. Every donor in the study was a healthy Caucasian. Three pairs of female monozygotic twins, all aged roughly 18 to 29 years, were included in the twin cohort. Peripheral blood mononuclear cells were the source from which RNA for the TCR libraries was isolated. This sample was shared with a second study, whose subject was yellow fever vaccine responses in identical twins. Looking at the second paper: According to the authors, the vaccine-induced T cell response in identical twins seemed to be partly convergent and partly specific to each individual. In identical twins, the study followed T cell clones that responded to the vaccine with precision.

The sequence was collected from a woman between 18 and 29 years old in good health. The chain is assembled from TRBV4-1 and TRBJ1-5; TRBD1 lines up with 7 middle nucleotides. The specimen was PBMCs. The CDR3 in this case is CASSHPRGDQPQHF. At the DNA level, the sequence is TGCGCCAGCAGCCATCCCAGGGGGGATCAGCCCCAGCATTTT.